These 8 T cell receptor beta chains originate from one sample sequenced in a study of radiotherapy plus CTLA-4 blockade in lung cancer. Data came from immunoSEQ multiplex PCR; TCRdb stores just in-frame clones and leaves some out. The sample contains about 87,000 clones, around nine tenths of which appear only once. The sequencing here drew on peripheral blood, taken from a patient treated with radiotherapy plus ipilimumab. These TCRs come from a human donor with non-small cell lung cancer that progressed on radiotherapy plus ipilimumab.

The rearrangement links TRBV18 to TRBJ2-7; D is ambiguous. Germline V lookup: CDR1 KGHSH, CDR2 LQKENI. The CDR3 has 13 amino acids. V was shortened by 0 bases and J by 6 bases, with 9 bases between the two germline ends. Written as DNA, the CDR3 is TGTGCCAGCTCACCACCGAGTAAAGGCGAGCAGTACTTC. Protein product: CASSPPSKGEQYF.

V and J are TRBV29-1 and TRBJ1-2; D is possibly TRBD1 (5 bases). V was pared by 7 bases and J by 5 bases, with 11 bases between. This CDR3 has 11 amino acids. CDR1 and CDR2 from the germline V gene are SQVTM and ANQGSEA. This CDR3 is CSARVGYGYTF. Here the CDR3 DNA reads TGCAGCGCCAGGGTCGGTTATGGCTACACCTTC.

This clone has just a few counts. The gene calls are TRBV29-1 and TRBJ2-1; TRBD1 matches 8 bases. Germline V lookup: CDR1 SQVTM, CDR2 ANQGSEA. The CDR3 has 15 residues. V shed 6 bases and J 7 bases; nucleotides not matched to a gene: 14. Here the CDR3 DNA reads TGCAGCGTCCCTAGAGCAGGGGGCCTCAGGAATGAGCAGTTCTTC. It yields the protein CSVPRAGGLRNEQFF.

V and J are TRBV2 and TRBJ1-2, with D perhaps TRBD1 (6 bases). This CDR3 has 15 amino acids. Germline V gene sequence: CDR1 SNHLY, CDR2 FYNNEI. Trimming took off 0 bases at V and 4 bases at J, with 12 bases between the two ends. The CDR3 here is CASSEAEWGAYGYTF. The CDR3, as DNA: TGTGCCAGCAGTGAAGCGGAGTGGGGGGCCTATGGCTACACCTTC.

This chain links TRBV4-2 with TRBJ1-3; D possibly corresponds to TRBD1 (5 bases). Germline CDR1 is LGHNA and CDR2 is YNFKEQ. Trimming stripped 3 bases from V and 8 bases from J, with 20 bases between. This CDR3 comprises 16 residues. CDR3 loop: CASSQAQGAAGDTIYF. Here the CDR3 DNA reads TGTGCCAGCAGCCAGGCACAAGGGGCCGCGGGTGACACCATATATTTT.

The chain has TRBV27 and TRBJ1-2, with D possibly TRBD1 on 5 matching bases. CDR1 is MNHEY, CDR2 SMNVEV, per germline (reference sequence). V was cut by 6 bases and J by 4 bases, with 12 bases left in between. The CDR3 covers 13 residues. The CDR3 coding sequence is TGTGCCAGCAGACAAGACAGCTTCTATGGCTACACCTTC. Protein sequence: CASRQDSFYGYTF.

The chain couples TRBV7-9 to TRBJ2-2; 9 bases align to TRBD2. With V trimmed by 4 bases and J by 0 bases, 9 bases remained unmatched. The germline V gene has CDR1 SEHNR and CDR2 FQNEAQ (reference sequence). This CDR3 comprises 18 residues. CDR3: CASSSTSSGTANTGELFF. Here the CDR3 DNA reads TGTGCCAGCAGCTCCACCTCTAGCGGGACCGCGAACACCGGGGAGCTGTTTTTT.

V is TRBV7-2 and J is TRBJ1-2; 9 bases agree with TRBD1. CDR1 and CDR2 (germline): SGHTA, FQGNSA. J lost 6 bases, V lost 1 base, and 12 bases had no gene match. The CDR3 has 17 amino acids. CDR3 nucleotides: TGTGCCAGCAGCTTAGTGCCTTCTTACAGGGGGCATGATGGCTACACCTTC. Translation gives CASSLVPSYRGHDGYTF.